One and the same sample provided the 7 T cell receptor beta chains below, sequenced in a study of cytomegalovirus exposure and HLA in healthy donors. 13 Jbeta primers and 60 Vbeta primers were used for the PCR. Profiled with immunoSEQ multiplex PCR; TCRdb holds only in-frame clones, not every one. The table shows 180,000 or so clones, with roughly 84% occurring only once. The specimen sequenced was PBMCs. Every receptor here comes from a male donor in good health and CMV-seronegative.

The chain recombines TRBV19 with TRBJ2-6, with 8 bases identical to TRBD1. This CDR3 comprises 17 residues. V dropped 5 bases and J dropped 0; count of bases not matched to a gene: 6. The germline V gene has CDR1 LNHDA and CDR2 SQIVND (reference sequence). This CDR3 reads CASSSGQGRSGANVLTF. CDR3 nucleotides: TGTGCCAGTAGTTCCGGACAGGGCCGCTCTGGGGCCAACGTCCTGACTTTC.

This chain uses TRBV7-9 with TRBJ2-5, with D possibly being TRBD1 (6 bases). The V end lost 4 bases, the J end lost 0 bases, and 12 bases lay between the germline ends. This CDR3 region has 15 residues. Germline V gives CDR1 SEHNR, CDR2 FQNEAQ (reference sequence). The CDR3 DNA is TGTGCCAGCAGCTCAAGACAGGAGTACCAAGAGACCCAGTACTTC. Residues: CASSSRQEYQETQYF.

The V call is TRBV5-1, the J call TRBJ2-5; D is perhaps TRBD2 (5 bases). Trimming left V 4 bases short and J 11 bases short, with 15 bases between. This CDR3 spans 12 amino acids. Germline CDR1 reads SGHRS; CDR2 reads YFSETQ. CDR3 amino acids: CASSLRVGEQYF. CDR3 coding DNA: TGCGCCAGCAGCCTCCGGGTTGGGGAGCAGTACTTC.

The J gene is TRBJ1-2, the V gene TRBV28; D is perhaps TRBD1 (5 bases). Germline V gene sequence: CDR1 MDHEN, CDR2 SYDVKM. V was shortened by 1 base and J by 11 bases, with 11 bases between the two germline ends. The CDR3 spans 12 residues. CDR3 sequence (DNA): TGTGCCAGCAGTTTATCAGGCAGGGTTTACACCTTC. This codes for CASSLSGRVYTF.

The rearrangement uses TRBV10-3 and TRBJ1-2; no reliable D call. The CDR3 extends over 12 amino acids. From germline, CDR1 is ENHRY and CDR2 SYGVKD. Trimming removed 5 bases from V and 8 bases from J, with 12 bases in between. The CDR3 loop is CAISPYSGGYTF. The CDR3, as DNA: TGTGCCATCAGTCCCTACTCCGGGGGCTACACCTTC.

This clone is a singleton in its sample. V and J are TRBV2 and TRBJ2-2; perhaps TRBD1 as D (6 bases). The germline V and J ends were trimmed by 4 bases and 2 bases, with 14 bases remaining between them. CDR1 and CDR2 from the germline V gene are SNHLY and FYNNEI. The CDR3 sequence is 16 residues long. As DNA, the CDR3 is TGTGCCAGCAGTGCACAGGGTATTCCTAACACCGGGGAGCTGTTTTTT. Its protein product is CASSAQGIPNTGELFF. The full variable domain, with the rest looked up from reference TRBV2 and TRBJ2-2, is EPEVTQTPSHQVTQMGQEVILRCVPISNHLYFYWYRQILGQKVEFLVSFYNNEISEKSEIFDDQFSVERPDGSNFTLKIRSTKLEDSAMYFCASSAQGIPNTGELFFGEGSRLTVL.

This clone has only one observation. The genes are TRBV4-2 and TRBJ1-4, with TRBD1 matching over 7 bases. The V segment lost 0 bases and the J segment 5 bases; nucleotides outside the gene matches: 3. Germline values: CDR1 LGHNA, CDR2 YNFKEQ. This CDR3 spans 15 amino acids. The CDR3 DNA is TGTGCCAGCAGCCAAGAAGCACAGGGGAATGAAAAACTGTTTTTT. It specifies CASSQEAQGNEKLFF.